Below, one TCR beta chain is given with its context. CDR1 LNHNV and CDR2 YYDKDF come from the germline V gene (reference sequence). V was pared by 2 bases and J by 3 bases, with 11 bases between. The CDR3 runs to 15 residues. The source of the sample is a study of blood T cell repertoires in COVID-19. Some clones are missing from TCRdb's copy, which holds only in-frame ones; the method was immunoSEQ multiplex PCR. The sample lists around 70,000 clones, 80% occurring once. J is TRBJ1-3 and V is TRBV15; TRBD1 might be the D (6 bases). The sample was peripheral blood. This TCR derives from a man in his sixties or seventies who had recovered from COVID-19. As DNA, the CDR3 is TGTGCCACCAGCAGAAATAGGGGGTTTGGAAACACCATATATTTT. This sequence encodes CATSRNRGFGNTIYF.